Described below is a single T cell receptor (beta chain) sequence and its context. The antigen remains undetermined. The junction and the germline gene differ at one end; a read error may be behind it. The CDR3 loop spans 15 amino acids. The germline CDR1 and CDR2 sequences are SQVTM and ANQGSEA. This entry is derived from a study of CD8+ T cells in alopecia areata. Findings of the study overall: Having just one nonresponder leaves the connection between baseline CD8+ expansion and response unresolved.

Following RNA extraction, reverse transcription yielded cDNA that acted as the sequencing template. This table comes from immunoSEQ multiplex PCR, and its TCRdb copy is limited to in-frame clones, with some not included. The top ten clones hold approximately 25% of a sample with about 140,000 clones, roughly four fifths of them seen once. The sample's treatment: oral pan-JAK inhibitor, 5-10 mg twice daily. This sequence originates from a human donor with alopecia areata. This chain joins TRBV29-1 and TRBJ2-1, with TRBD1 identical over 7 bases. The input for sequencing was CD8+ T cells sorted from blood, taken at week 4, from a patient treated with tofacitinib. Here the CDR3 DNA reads TGCAGCGTCAACTGGGCAGGGGGTCTGGACAAAGAGCAGTTCTTC. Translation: CSVNWAGGLDKEQFF.